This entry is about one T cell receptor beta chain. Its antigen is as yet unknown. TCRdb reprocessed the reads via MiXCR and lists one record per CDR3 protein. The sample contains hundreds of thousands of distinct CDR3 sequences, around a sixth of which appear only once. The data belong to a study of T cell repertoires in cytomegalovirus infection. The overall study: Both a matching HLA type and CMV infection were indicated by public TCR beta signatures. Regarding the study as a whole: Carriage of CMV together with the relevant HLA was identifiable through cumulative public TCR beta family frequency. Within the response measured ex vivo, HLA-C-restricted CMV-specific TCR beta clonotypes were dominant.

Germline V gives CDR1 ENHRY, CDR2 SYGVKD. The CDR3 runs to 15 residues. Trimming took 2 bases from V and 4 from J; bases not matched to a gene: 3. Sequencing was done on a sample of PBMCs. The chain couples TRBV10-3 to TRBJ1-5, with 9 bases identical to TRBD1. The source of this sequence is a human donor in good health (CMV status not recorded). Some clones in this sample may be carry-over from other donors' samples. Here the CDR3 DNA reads TGTGCCATCAGTGAGAGGACAGGGGTGAATCAGCCCCAGCATTTT. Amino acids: CAISERTGVNQPQHF.